This entry is about one T cell receptor beta chain. The antigen remains unidentified. The data were obtained in a study of cytomegalovirus exposure and HLA in healthy donors. TCRdb's table, derived via immunoSEQ multiplex PCR, lists solely in-frame clones and lacks some. The sample consists of 150,000 or so clones, about nine tenths of them appearing once. CDR3 length: 16 amino acids. From germline, CDR1 is SGHTA and CDR2 FQGNSA. V shed 1 base and J shed 3 bases, with 12 bases lying between them. Study-wide findings and caveats: Within the 120 validation repertoires, first-cohort TCR clusters tended to co-occur, according to a later analysis.

J is TRBJ1-4 and V is TRBV7-2, with D possibly TRBD1 on 6 matching bases. The sequence derives from a young woman in good health and CMV-seropositive. The sample was PBMCs. DNA for the CDR3: TGTGCCAGCAGCTTAGTAGAGACAGGAGCTAATGAAAAACTGTTTTTT. Amino acids: CASSLVETGANEKLFF.